This TCR beta chain was captured in a study of T cell changes during pregnancy in multiple sclerosis. Using immunoSEQ multiplex PCR, the repertoire was profiled, and TCRdb retains in-frame clones only, with some absent. The sample consists of 85,000 to 90,000 clones, approximately 95% of them appearing once. The ends lost 2 bases at V and 2 bases at J; junction bases unmatched: 6. Germline assignment: CDR1 SGHRS and CDR2 YFSETQ. CDR3 length equals 16 residues. This specimen was peripheral blood, taken after pregnancy. V usage is TRBV5-1 and J usage is TRBJ2-2; 7 nucleotides agree with TRBD1. The TCR sequence derives from a female donor in good health, enrolled as a control in a pregnancy study. CDR3: CASSLNRGTNTGELFF. The CDR3 region has the DNA TGCGCCAGCAGCTTAAACAGGGGAACCAACACCGGGGAGCTGTTTTTT.